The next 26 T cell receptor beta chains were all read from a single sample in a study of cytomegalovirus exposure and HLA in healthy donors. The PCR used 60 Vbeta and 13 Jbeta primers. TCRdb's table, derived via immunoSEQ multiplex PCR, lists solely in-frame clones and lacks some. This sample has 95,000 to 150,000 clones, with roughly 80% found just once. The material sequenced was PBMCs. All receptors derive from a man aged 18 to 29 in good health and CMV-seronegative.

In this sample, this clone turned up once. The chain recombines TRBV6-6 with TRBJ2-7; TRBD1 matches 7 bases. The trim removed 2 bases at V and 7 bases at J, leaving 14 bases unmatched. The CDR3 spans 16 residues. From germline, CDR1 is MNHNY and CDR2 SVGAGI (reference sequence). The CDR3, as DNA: TGTGCCAGCAGTTACCCAACAGGGGACCCCCTGAAAGAGCAGTACTTC. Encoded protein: CASSYPTGDPLKEQYF.

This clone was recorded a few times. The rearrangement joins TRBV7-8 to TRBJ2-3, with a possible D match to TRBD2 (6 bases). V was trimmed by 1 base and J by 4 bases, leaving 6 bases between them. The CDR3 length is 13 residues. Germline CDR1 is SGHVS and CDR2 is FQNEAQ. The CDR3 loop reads CASSLGLADTQYF. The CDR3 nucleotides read TGTGCCAGCAGCTTAGGACTAGCAGATACGCAGTATTTT.

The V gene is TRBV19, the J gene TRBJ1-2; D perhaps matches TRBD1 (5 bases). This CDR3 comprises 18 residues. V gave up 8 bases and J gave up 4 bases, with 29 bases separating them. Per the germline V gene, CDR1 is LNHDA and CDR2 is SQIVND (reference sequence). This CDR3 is CASALNPPGPVLVYGYTF. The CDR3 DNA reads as TGTGCCAGTGCCCTCAATCCTCCAGGGCCCGTACTCGTCTATGGCTACACCTTC.

The DNA for the CDR3 is TGTGCCAGCTCATCTACAGGGTCAGATACGCAGTATTTT. It yields the protein CASSSTGSDTQYF. This chain joins TRBV18 and TRBJ2-3; possible D gene TRBD1, 6 bases. This CDR3 has 13 residues. CDR1 and CDR2 from the germline V gene are KGHSH and LQKENI. V was shortened by 5 bases and J by 4 bases, with 10 bases between the two germline ends. Looking up the rest from reference TRBV18 and TRBJ2-3 gives the full variable domain: NAGVMQNPRHLVRRRGQEARLRCSPMKGHSHVYWYRQLPEEGLKFMVYLQKENIIDESGMPKERFSAEFPKEGPSILRIQQVVRGDSAAYFCASSSTGSDTQYFGPGTRLTVL.

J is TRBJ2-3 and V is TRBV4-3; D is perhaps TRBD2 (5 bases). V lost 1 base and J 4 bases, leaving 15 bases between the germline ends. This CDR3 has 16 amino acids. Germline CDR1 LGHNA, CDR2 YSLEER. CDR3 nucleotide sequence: TGCGCCAGCAGCCAAGCGAACATAGCGTCGGCAGATACGCAGTATTTT. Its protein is CASSQANIASADTQYF.

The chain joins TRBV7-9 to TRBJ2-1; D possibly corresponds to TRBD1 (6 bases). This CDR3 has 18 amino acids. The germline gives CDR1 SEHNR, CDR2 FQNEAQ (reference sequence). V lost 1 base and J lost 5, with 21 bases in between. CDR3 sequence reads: CASSLDSGRGSKNNEQFF. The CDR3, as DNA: TGTGCCAGCAGCTTAGACTCCGGCAGGGGATCGAAAAACAATGAGCAGTTCTTC.

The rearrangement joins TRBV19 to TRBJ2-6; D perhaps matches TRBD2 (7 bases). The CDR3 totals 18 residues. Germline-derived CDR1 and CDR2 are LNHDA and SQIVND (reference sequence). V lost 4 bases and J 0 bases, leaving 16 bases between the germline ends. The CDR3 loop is CASSRTRGAPSGANVLTF. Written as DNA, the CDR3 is TGTGCCAGTAGTAGGACACGGGGGGCTCCCTCTGGGGCCAACGTCCTGACTTTC.

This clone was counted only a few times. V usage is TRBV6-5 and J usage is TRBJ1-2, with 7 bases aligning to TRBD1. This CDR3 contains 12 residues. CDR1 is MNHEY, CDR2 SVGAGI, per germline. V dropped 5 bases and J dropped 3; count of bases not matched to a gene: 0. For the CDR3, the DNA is TGTGCCAGCAGTGACAGGGACTATGGCTACACCTTC. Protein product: CASSDRDYGYTF.

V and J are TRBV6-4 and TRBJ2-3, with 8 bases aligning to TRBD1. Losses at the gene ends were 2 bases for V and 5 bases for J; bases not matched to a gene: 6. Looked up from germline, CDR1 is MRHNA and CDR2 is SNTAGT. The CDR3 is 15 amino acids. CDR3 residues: CASSDGRGRGDTQYF. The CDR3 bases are TGTGCCAGCAGTGACGGCAGGGGGCGCGGAGATACGCAGTATTTT.

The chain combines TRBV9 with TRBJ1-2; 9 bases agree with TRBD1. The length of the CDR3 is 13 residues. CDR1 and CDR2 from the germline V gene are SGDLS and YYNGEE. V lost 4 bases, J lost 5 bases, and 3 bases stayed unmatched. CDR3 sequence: CASSPGQGYGYTF. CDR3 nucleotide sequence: TGTGCCAGCAGCCCCGGACAGGGGTATGGCTACACCTTC.

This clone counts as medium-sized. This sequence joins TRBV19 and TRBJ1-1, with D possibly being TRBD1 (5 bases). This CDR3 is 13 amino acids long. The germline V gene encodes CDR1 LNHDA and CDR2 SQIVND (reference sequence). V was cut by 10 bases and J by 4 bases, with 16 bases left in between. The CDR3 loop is CATRGEVGTEAFF. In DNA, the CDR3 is TGTGCCACCCGGGGGGAGGTCGGCACTGAAGCTTTCTTT.

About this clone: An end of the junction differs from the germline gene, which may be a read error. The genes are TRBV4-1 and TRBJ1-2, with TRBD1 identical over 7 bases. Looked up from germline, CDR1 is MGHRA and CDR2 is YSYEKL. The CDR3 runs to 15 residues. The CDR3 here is CASSQVTGQDYGHTF. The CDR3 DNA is TGCGCCAGCAGCCAAGTTACTGGACAGGACTATGGCCACACCTTC.

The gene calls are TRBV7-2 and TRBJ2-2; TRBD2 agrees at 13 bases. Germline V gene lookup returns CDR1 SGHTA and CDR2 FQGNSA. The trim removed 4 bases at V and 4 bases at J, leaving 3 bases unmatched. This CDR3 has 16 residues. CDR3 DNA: TGTGCCAGCAGCTCGGGACTAGCGGGGTCCACCGGGGAGCTGTTTTTT. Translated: CASSSGLAGSTGELFF.

CDR3 protein: CASSLTVTGELFF. As DNA, the CDR3 is TGTGCCAGCAGCTTGACGGTCACCGGGGAGCTGTTTTTT. V is TRBV5-6 and J is TRBJ2-2; D unclear. CDR3 length equals 13 residues. Between the trimmed V and J ends, which lost 1 base and 4 bases, there was a span of 5 bases. Germline values: CDR1 SGHDT, CDR2 YYEEEE. Supplemented by reference TRBV5-6 and TRBJ2-2, the full variable domain reads DAGVTQSPTHLIKTRGQQVTLRCSPKSGHDTVSWYQQALGQGPQFIFQYYEEEERQRGNFPDRFSGHQFPNYSSELNVNALLLGDSALYLCASSLTVTGELFFGEGSRLTVL.

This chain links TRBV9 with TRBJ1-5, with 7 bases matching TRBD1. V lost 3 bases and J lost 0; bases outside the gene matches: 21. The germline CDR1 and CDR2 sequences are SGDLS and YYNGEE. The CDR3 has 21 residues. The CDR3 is CASSDQQGLNPRLYSNQPQHF. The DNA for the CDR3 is TGTGCCAGCAGCGACCAACAGGGGTTAAACCCTCGGCTTTATAGCAATCAGCCCCAGCATTTT.

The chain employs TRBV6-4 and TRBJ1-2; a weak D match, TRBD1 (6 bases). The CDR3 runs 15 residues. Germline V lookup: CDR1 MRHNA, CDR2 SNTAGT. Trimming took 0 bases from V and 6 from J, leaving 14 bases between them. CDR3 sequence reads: CASSDSSRGAHGYTF. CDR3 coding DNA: TGTGCCAGCAGTGACTCTTCGCGGGGGGCCCATGGCTACACCTTC.

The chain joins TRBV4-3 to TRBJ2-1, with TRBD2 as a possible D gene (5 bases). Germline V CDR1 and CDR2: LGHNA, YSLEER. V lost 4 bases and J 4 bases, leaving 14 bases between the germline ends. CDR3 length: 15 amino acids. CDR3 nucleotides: TGCGCCAGCAGCCCAGCGGCGGGCCCTTACAATGAGCAGTTCTTC. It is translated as CASSPAAGPYNEQFF.

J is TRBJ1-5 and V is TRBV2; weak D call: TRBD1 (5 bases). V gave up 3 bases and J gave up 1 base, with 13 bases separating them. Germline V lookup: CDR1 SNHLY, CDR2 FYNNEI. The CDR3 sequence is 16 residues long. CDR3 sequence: CASSDGRTPSNQPQHF. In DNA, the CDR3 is TGTGCCAGCAGTGATGGAAGGACACCCAGCAATCAGCCCCAGCATTTT. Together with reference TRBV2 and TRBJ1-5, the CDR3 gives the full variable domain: EPEVTQTPSHQVTQMGQEVILRCVPISNHLYFYWYRQILGQKVEFLVSFYNNEISEKSEIFDDQFSVERPDGSNFTLKIRSTKLEDSAMYFCASSDGRTPSNQPQHFGDGTRLSIL.

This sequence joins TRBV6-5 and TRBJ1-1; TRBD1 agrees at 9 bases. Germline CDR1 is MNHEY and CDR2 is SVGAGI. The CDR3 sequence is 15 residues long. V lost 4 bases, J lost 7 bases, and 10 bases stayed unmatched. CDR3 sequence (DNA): TGTGCCAGCAGTTTCACAGGGGGCCTTACTGATGAAGCTTTCTTT. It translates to CASSFTGGLTDEAFF.

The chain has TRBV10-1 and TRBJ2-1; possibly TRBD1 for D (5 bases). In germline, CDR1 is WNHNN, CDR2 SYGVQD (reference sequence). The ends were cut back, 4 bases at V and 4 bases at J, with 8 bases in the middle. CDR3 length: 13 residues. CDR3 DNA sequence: TGCGCCAGCAGTGCGGACACTTACAATGAGCAGTTCTTC. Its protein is CASSADTYNEQFF.

The CDR3 loop is CASSMDRNQPQHF. The CDR3 nucleotides read TGTGCCAGCAGCATGGACAGGAATCAGCCCCAGCATTTT. The J gene is TRBJ1-5, the V gene TRBV5-8; 7 bases are a match to TRBD1. J lost 4 bases, V lost 4 bases, and 2 bases had no gene match. CDR3 length: 13 residues. Germline values: CDR1 SGHTS, CDR2 YDEGEE. The whole variable domain, filled in from reference TRBV5-8 and TRBJ1-5, reads EAGVTQSPTHLIKTRGQQATLRCSPISGHTSVYWYQQALGLGLQFLLWYDEGEERNRGNFPPRFSGRQFPNYSSELNVNALELEDSALYLCASSMDRNQPQHFGDGTRLSIL.

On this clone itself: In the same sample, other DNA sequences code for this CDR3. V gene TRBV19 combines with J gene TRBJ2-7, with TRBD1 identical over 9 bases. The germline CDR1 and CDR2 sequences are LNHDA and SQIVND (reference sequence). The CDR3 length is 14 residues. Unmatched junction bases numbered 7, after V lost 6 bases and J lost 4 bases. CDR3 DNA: TGTGCCAGTAGCCTAACAGGGGGCTCTTACGAGCAGTACTTC. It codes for CASSLTGGSYEQYF.

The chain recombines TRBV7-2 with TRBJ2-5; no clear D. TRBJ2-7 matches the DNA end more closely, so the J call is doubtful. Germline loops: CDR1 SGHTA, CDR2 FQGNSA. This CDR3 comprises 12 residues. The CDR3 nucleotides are TGTGCCAGCAACCCTAATCCCTACGAGCAGTACTTC. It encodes CASNPNPYEQYF.

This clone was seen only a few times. In DNA form, the CDR3 reads TGCGCCAGCAGCCCAAGAGGACAGGGAAATGGCTACACCTTC. Translation: CASSPRGQGNGYTF. The chain recombines TRBV5-1 with TRBJ1-2, with 8 bases aligning to TRBD1. Germline CDR1 is SGHRS and CDR2 is YFSETQ. V dropped 4 bases and J dropped 6; count of bases not matched to a gene: 8. The length of the CDR3 is 14 residues.

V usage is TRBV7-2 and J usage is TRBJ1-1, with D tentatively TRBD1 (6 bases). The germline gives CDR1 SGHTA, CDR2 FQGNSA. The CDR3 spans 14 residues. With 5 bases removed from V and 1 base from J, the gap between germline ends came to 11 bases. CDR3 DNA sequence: TGTGCCAGCAGCGGTGGGACAAAGAACACTGAAGCTTTCTTT. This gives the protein CASSGGTKNTEAFF.

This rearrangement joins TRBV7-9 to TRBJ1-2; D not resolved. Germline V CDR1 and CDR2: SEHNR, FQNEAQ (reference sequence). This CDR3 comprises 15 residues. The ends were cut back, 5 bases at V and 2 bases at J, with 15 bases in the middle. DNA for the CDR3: TGTGCCAGCAGCCCTATTGAGACTTTCAACTATGGCTACACCTTC. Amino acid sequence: CASSPIETFNYGYTF.